This is a list of T cell receptor beta chains from one sample in a study of cytomegalovirus exposure and HLA in healthy donors. Libraries were prepared by immunoSEQ multiplex PCR; TCRdb keeps only in-frame clonotypes and omits some of them. This table lists fewer than 150,000 clones. The sequenced material came from PBMCs. The receptor source for this set is a man aged 40-50 years in good health and CMV-seronegative. Each CDR3 is given with its conserved first and last residue. The D gene is left open where the match is weak.

D	V	J	DNA	CDR3
TRBD1	TRBV28	TRBJ2-7	TGTGCCAGCAGCTCTCCCGGGACAGGGCCCTATTCCTACGAGCAGTACTTC	CASSSPGTGPYSYEQYF
TRBD2	TRBV4-2	TRBJ2-7	TGTGCCAGCAGCCAAGAAGGGCTAGCGGAGGGCGAGCAGTACTTC	CASSQEGLAEGEQYF
.	TRBV9	TRBJ1-1	TGTGCCAGCAGCCCATCGAGAGATTTGAACACTGAAGCTTTCTTT	CASSPSRDLNTEAFF
TRBD1	TRBV18	TRBJ1-1	TGTGCCAGCTCGCTCCTCGACAGGGACACTGAAGCTTTCTTT	CASSLLDRDTEAFF
.	TRBV19	TRBJ1-2	TGTGCCAGTACCTTTGATTGGACAGCAAACTATGGCTACACCTTC	CASTFDWTANYGYTF
.	TRBV10-3	TRBJ1-5	TGTGCCACCCGCTTGGGGGGGGGAGGTCAGCCCCAGCATTTT	CATRLGGGGQPQHF
.	TRBV12-5	TRBJ1-6	TGTGCTAGTGGTTTGGACATTTCACCCCTCCACTTT	CASGLDISPLHF
TRBD1	TRBV5-1	TRBJ1-1	TGCGCCAGCAGCCTGGGACAGATGAACACTGAAGCTTTCTTT	CASSLGQMNTEAFF
TRBD1	TRBV6-4	TRBJ1-6	TGTGCCAGCAGTGTGGACGACAGGGCAAATTCACCCCTCCACTTT	CASSVDDRANSPLHF
TRBD2	TRBV7-3	TRBJ2-1	TGTGCCAGCAGCTTAACCGGGGCGGGGGGCCGCAATGAGCAGTTCTTC	CASSLTGAGGRNEQFF
TRBD2	TRBV7-6	TRBJ2-1	TGTGCCAGCAGCTTGCAGCCAGCGGGGAATGCCAATGAGCAGTTCTTC	CASSLQPAGNANEQFF
TRBD1	TRBV19	TRBJ1-2	TGTGCCAGTAGACAAAGGACAGGGGGCAACTATGGCTACACCTTC	CASRQRTGGNYGYTF
.	TRBV6-5	TRBJ1-1	TGTGCCAGCAGGACCTCGAGCGCGCACACTGAAGCTTTCTTT	CASRTSSAHTEAFF
.	TRBV4-2	TRBJ2-3	TGTGCCAGCAGCCAAGAGGCGGGGCTCACAGATACGCAGTATTTT	CASSQEAGLTDTQYF
TRBD1	TRBV7-9	TRBJ1-1	TGTGCCAGCAGCTTGGACAGGGGCAGGGATGGCACTGAAGCTTTCTTT	CASSLDRGRDGTEAFF
TRBD1	TRBV5-1	TRBJ1-2	TGCGCCAGCAGCTACGGACAGGCTAACTATGGCTACACCTTC	CASSYGQANYGYTF
TRBD1	TRBV7-9	TRBJ1-2	TGTGCCAGCAGGTCTACCGGGACAGAAAATGGCTACACCTTC	CASRSTGTENGYTF
.	TRBV29-1	TRBJ2-5	TGCAGCGTTGAACCTGGGGGGTACGAGACCCAGTACTTC	CSVEPGGYETQYF
TRBD1	TRBV4-1	TRBJ1-2	TGCGCCAGCAGCCAAGAGAGTGGGACAGGAGCCAACTATGGCTACACCTTC	CASSQESGTGANYGYTF
.	TRBV2	TRBJ2-2	TGTGCCAGCACCCCCCCCGCGAGAAAAACGAACACCGGGGAGCTGTTTTTT	CASTPPARKTNTGELFF
TRBD2	TRBV12-5	TRBJ2-7	TGTGCTAGTGGTCCGGGACTAGGGGTTGGGTACGAGCAGTACTTC	CASGPGLGVGYEQYF
TRBD1	TRBV11-2	TRBJ2-3	TGTGCCAGCACCTCGAGGACAGGGGGGAAAAGGACGCAGTATTTT	CASTSRTGGKRTQYF
TRBD2	TRBV5-4	TRBJ2-1	TGTGCCAGCAGCTCTCTGACTAGCGGGGAGGTACGAGAGCAGTTCTTC	CASSSLTSGEVREQFF
TRBD1	TRBV6-4	TRBJ1-6	TGTGCCAGCAGTGTTTTGGGACAGGGTAAATCACCCCTCCACTTT	CASSVLGQGKSPLHF
.	TRBV5-1	TRBJ2-1	TGCGCCAGCAGCCCCGTACTAGCATACAATGAGCAGTTCTTC	CASSPVLAYNEQFF
.	TRBV9	TRBJ1-1	TGTGCCAGCAGCCCCCAAATGGCCCGGGAGACTGAAGCTTTCTTT	CASSPQMARETEAFF
.	TRBV7-9	TRBJ1-5	TGTGCCAGCAGCTTACCTGACACCCTTCAGCCCCAGCATTTT	CASSLPDTLQPQHF
.	TRBV19	TRBJ1-5	TGTGCCAGTAGTCTTGGACACTATAGCAATCAGCCCCAGCATTTT	CASSLGHYSNQPQHF
TRBD1	TRBV19	TRBJ2-7	TGTGCCAGTAGTATCGGACAGGCCTACGAGCAGTACTTC	CASSIGQAYEQYF
TRBD1	TRBV5-1	TRBJ2-1	TGCGCCAGCAGCTACACAGGGGGCGGCTACAATGAGCAGTTCTTC	CASSYTGGGYNEQFF
.	TRBV2	TRBJ1-1	TGTGCCAGCGTGTTTTCACAGTTTGAAGCTTTCTTT	CASVFSQFEAFF
TRBD2	TRBV4-2	TRBJ2-5	TGTGCCAGCAGCCCCCGAGCGGGGGCTCCGCAAGAGACCCAGTACTTC	CASSPRAGAPQETQYF
TRBD2	TRBV9	TRBJ2-3	TGTGCCAGCAGCGGACGGACTAGCGGGGGTATGACAGATACGCAGTATTTT	CASSGRTSGGMTDTQYF
.	TRBV7-6	TRBJ2-2	TGTGCCAGCAGCTTAGGGCGGAGCGTCTCCGGGGAGCTGTTTTTT	CASSLGRSVSGELFF
.	TRBV21-1	TRBJ1-6	TGTGCCAGTGAGGACAGTAGAGATTCACCCCTCCACTTT	CASEDSRDSPLHF
.	TRBV18	TRBJ2-7	TGTGCCAGCTCACCACGCCAGGACTACGAGCAGTACTTC	CASSPRQDYEQYF
.	TRBV5-1	TRBJ2-7	TGCGCCAGCAGTCTACCACAGGGAAAGAACGAGCAGTACTTC	CASSLPQGKNEQYF
TRBD1	TRBV10-3	TRBJ2-2	TGTGCCATCAGGATGGACAGGGACACCGGGGAGCTGTTTTTT	CAIRMDRDTGELFF
.	TRBV19	TRBJ2-7	TGTGCCAGTAGTATAGGTACAGCATACGAGCAGTACTTC	CASSIGTAYEQYF
TRBD2	TRBV7-9	TRBJ2-1	TGTGCCAGCAGCTTAGTGGGACTAGCGCGGGACAATGAGCAGTTCTTC	CASSLVGLARDNEQFF
.	TRBV15	TRBJ1-6	TGTGCCACCAGCAGAGTAGGGGCCGGGAGGGGATCCGTCCATAATTCACCCCTCCACTTT	CATSRVGAGRGSVHNSPLHF
TRBD2	TRBV29-1	TRBJ2-1	TGCAGCGTTGTCCCAACCCGGGCGTCGGGGGGGTCAGGTGAGCAGTTCTTC	CSVVPTRASGGSGEQFF
.	TRBV4-3	TRBJ1-1	TGCGCCAGCAGCCAAGGTTACAACGCCCTGAACACTGAAGCTTTCTTT	CASSQGYNALNTEAFF
TRBD1	TRBV7-2	TRBJ2-3	TGTGCCAGCAGCTTAGAAATAGGGGGCTACTATTTT	CASSLEIGGYYF
TRBD1	TRBV28	TRBJ1-6	TGTGCCAGCAGAGATGCAGGGGGCTCCTATAATTCACCCCTCCACTTT	CASRDAGGSYNSPLHF
.	TRBV6-5	TRBJ1-2	TGTGCCAGCTATTCCCCGGACTATGGCTACACCTTC	CASYSPDYGYTF
.	TRBV6-1	TRBJ2-7	TGTGCCAGCAGTGTTCAGGTTCCTGGGCAGTACTTC	CASSVQVPGQYF
TRBD1	TRBV7-7	TRBJ2-7	TGTGCCAGCAGTCTGGGACAGGGGTCAACCTACGAGCAGTACTTC	CASSLGQGSTYEQYF
.	TRBV15	TRBJ2-6	TGTGCCACCAGCAGAGACAGGGTCTCTGGGGCCAACGTCCTGACTTTC	CATSRDRVSGANVLTF
TRBD1	TRBV2	TRBJ1-2	TGTGCCAGCGGTCGACAGGGGTATGGCTACACCTTC	CASGRQGYGYTF
.	TRBV4-1	TRBJ2-2	TGCGCCAGCAGCCGGGCAGTTTCGACACCGAACACCGGGGAGCTGTTTTTT	CASSRAVSTPNTGELFF